One sample yielded the 24 T cell receptor beta chains listed below, sequenced in a study of T cell repertoires in cytomegalovirus infection. No antigen is known for these receptors. TCRdb ran MiXCR on the reads and lists one entry per CDR3 protein. Altogether some 920,000 distinct CDR3 sequences are present, approximately 30% being singletons, with the ten largest covering over 10%. The sequenced sample was cultured CD8+ T cells from PBMCs, obtained from culture after CMV antigen stimulation. The source of these receptors is a human donor in good health (CMV status not recorded). Some clones in this sample may be carry-over from other donors' samples.

The chain's CDR3 is CASTWARNQPQHF. The DNA of the CDR3 is TGTGCCAGCACCTGGGCCAGAAATCAGCCCCAGCATTTT. The rearrangement uses TRBV6-5 and TRBJ1-5; D is unresolved. CDR1 and CDR2 (germline): MNHEY, SVGAGI. This CDR3 region has 13 residues. V lost 7 bases and J 4 bases, leaving 11 bases between the germline ends.

Comment on this clonotype: A much bigger clone sits one base away, suggesting this may be a read error. The rearrangement links TRBV7-8 to TRBJ1-2, with unresolved D. The germline V and J ends were trimmed by 1 base and 3 bases, with 12 bases remaining between them. The germline V gene has CDR1 SGHVS and CDR2 FQNEAQ. CDR3 size: 15 residues. In DNA form, the CDR3 reads TGTGCCAGCAGCTTAGGGCGGCTAGCTGACTATGGCTACACCTTC. This gives the protein CASSLGRLADYGYTF.

Points on this clonotype: Compared with germline, one end of the junction differs, possibly owing to a read error. The gene calls are TRBV7-7 and TRBJ2-1, with 7 bases matching TRBD2. CDR3 length: 13 residues. Germline assignment: CDR1 SSHAT and CDR2 FNYEAQ (reference sequence). The CDR3 here is CASSLAGDWEQFF. The CDR3 coding sequence is TGTGCTAGCAGCTTAGCGGGTGATTGGGAGCAGTTCTTC.

A few counts support this clonotype. The chain combines TRBV27 with TRBJ2-1; 7 positions agree with TRBD1. Germline loops: CDR1 MNHEY, CDR2 SMNVEV (reference sequence). V lost 3 bases and J lost 7; bases outside the gene matches: 9. This CDR3 has 15 residues. The CDR3 region has the DNA TGTGCCAGCAGTTTCACAGGGGAACTAAGGAATGAGCAGTTCTTC. Translating it yields CASSFTGELRNEQFF.

This sequence joins TRBV2 and TRBJ2-4; D is perhaps TRBD1 (6 bases). The CDR3 is made up of 15 amino acids. The ends were cut back, 6 bases at V and 0 bases at J, with 12 bases in the middle. Per germline, CDR1 SNHLY and CDR2 FYNNEI. The CDR3 sequence is CASRVRGPAKNIQYF. CDR3 in DNA: TGTGCCAGCAGGGTCAGGGGACCAGCCAAAAACATTCAGTACTTC.

This clonotype was counted only a few times. The rearrangement links TRBV7-9 to TRBJ2-1; 8 bases map to TRBD2. CDR3 length equals 16 residues. Losses at the gene ends were 5 bases for V and 5 bases for J; bases not matched to a gene: 11. Germline V gene sequence: CDR1 SEHNR, CDR2 FQNEAQ (reference sequence). The DNA for the CDR3 is TGTGCCAGCAGCACCTTACGGGGGGGCTACCACAATGAGCAGTTCTTC. It yields the protein CASSTLRGGYHNEQFF.

The chain has TRBV20-1 and TRBJ2-5, with a tentative D call TRBD2 (6 bases). This CDR3 has 14 residues. V was trimmed by 6 bases and J by 5 bases, leaving 19 bases between them. CDR1 DFQATT and CDR2 SNEGSKA come from the germline V gene (reference sequence). The CDR3 bases are TGCAGTGCGATCCGGGACTGGGGTGCGGAGACCCAGTACTTC. This translates into CSAIRDWGAETQYF.

This chain joins TRBV4-1 and TRBJ1-1; D call uncertain. The CDR3 spans 17 residues. Germline CDR1 reads MGHRA; CDR2 reads YSYEKL. V gave up 0 bases and J gave up 1 base, with 15 bases separating them. The CDR3 is CASSQEVGIGPNTEAFF. CDR3 in DNA: TGCGCCAGCAGCCAAGAGGTTGGGATAGGCCCGAACACTGAAGCTTTCTTT.

This clonotype has at least ten counts. This chain joins TRBV7-2 and TRBJ2-5, with D unresolved. The V gene's germline CDR1 is SGHTA and CDR2 FQGNSA. This CDR3 is built from 16 residues. V dropped 0 bases and J dropped 1 base, with 12 bases sitting between them. CDR3 bases: TGTGCCAGCAGCTTAGCGGTCGGAACGGCCCAAGAGACCCAGTACTTC. This codes for CASSLAVGTAQETQYF.

This clonotype was detected only once. The CDR3, as DNA: TGTGCCAGTGCGCTGGGCCTTGCAACTAATGAAAAACTGTTTTTT. Its protein is CASALGLATNEKLFF. V is TRBV19 and J is TRBJ1-4; D is uncertain. Between the trimmed V and J ends, which lost 8 bases and 0 bases, there was a span of 13 bases. From germline, CDR1 is LNHDA and CDR2 SQIVND (reference sequence). The CDR3 spans 15 residues.

This clonotype was observed at least ten times. The chain joins TRBV7-2 to TRBJ2-3; D perhaps matches TRBD2 (6 bases). The germline V gene encodes CDR1 SGHTA and CDR2 FQGNSA. V was shortened by 0 bases and J by 6 bases, with 10 bases between the two germline ends. The CDR3 is made up of 14 amino acids. The CDR3: CASSLARGRDTQYF. Here the CDR3 DNA reads TGTGCCAGCAGCTTAGCGAGAGGGAGGGATACGCAGTATTTT.

The chain uses TRBV5-1 and TRBJ1-1; 7 bases match TRBD1. Germline CDR1 and CDR2: SGHRS and YFSETQ. This CDR3 is built from 17 residues. J gave up 3 bases and V 3 bases, and 14 bases lay outside the gene matches. CDR3 bases: TGCGCCAGCAGCTCCTCAGGGGGGGGAAATCGGGACACTGAAGCTTTCTTT. Translating gives CASSSSGGGNRDTEAFF.

The chain combines TRBV19 with TRBJ2-1; 11 nucleotides line up with TRBD2. The J segment lost 5 bases and the V segment lost 1 base, leaving 7 bases of the junction unmatched. The germline V gene encodes CDR1 LNHDA and CDR2 SQIVND (reference sequence). The CDR3 loop spans 17 amino acids. The CDR3 reads CASSIAALAGGHNEQFF. The CDR3 bases are TGTGCCAGTAGTATAGCCGCTCTAGCGGGGGGCCACAATGAGCAGTTCTTC.

This clonotype was observed a few times. The J gene is TRBJ2-2, the V gene TRBV7-9; D call uncertain. Trimming left V 4 bases short and J 4 bases short, with 10 bases between. This CDR3 is built from 14 residues. Germline-derived CDR1 and CDR2 are SEHNR and FQNEAQ (reference sequence). The CDR3 DNA follows: TGTGCCAGCAGCTGGCTCCGGGCCACCGGGGAGCTGTTTTTT. It codes for CASSWLRATGELFF.

This clonotype was observed a handful of times. This chain links TRBV12-3 or TRBV12-4 with TRBJ1-2; D not certain. Trimming pared 5 bases from V and 4 bases from J, leaving 23 bases between. The CDR3 contains 17 residues. Here the CDR3 DNA reads TGTGCCAGCAGTCTACCGTACGGTACTCTCGCCCCCTATGGCTACACCTTC. Its translation is CASSLPYGTLAPYGYTF.

This clonotype was detected only a few times. The chain combines TRBV19 with TRBJ1-2, with D perhaps matching TRBD1 (6 bases). Trimming left V 4 bases short and J 6 bases short, with 18 bases between. The CDR3 totals 15 residues. Germline V gene lookup returns CDR1 LNHDA and CDR2 SQIVND (reference sequence). The CDR3 region has the DNA TGTGCCAGTAGTACACACCTGACAGGAGCGGATGGCTACACCTTC. It specifies CASSTHLTGADGYTF.

The chain links TRBV5-5 to TRBJ2-7; D is unclear. V was shortened by 0 bases and J by 1 base, with 8 bases between the two germline ends. From germline, CDR1 is SGHKS and CDR2 YYEKEE (reference sequence). CDR3 size: 14 residues. The CDR3 bases are TGTGCCAGCAGCTTGGAGGACGGTTCCTACGAGCAGTACTTC. This encodes CASSLEDGSYEQYF.

This clonotype was seen a handful of times. The chain is built from TRBV27 and TRBJ1-1; TRBD1 agrees at 7 bases. V shed 8 bases and J 0 bases; nucleotides not matched to a gene: 12. The CDR3 runs 16 residues. Germline CDR1 reads MNHEY; CDR2 reads SMNVEV (reference sequence). The CDR3 DNA is TGTGCCAGCTCACCAGGCCAGGGGGTGATGAACACTGAAGCTTTCTTT. Translation: CASSPGQGVMNTEAFF.

This chain links TRBV27 with TRBJ1-1; 7 bases line up with TRBD1. Germline V gene sequence: CDR1 MNHEY, CDR2 SMNVEV (reference sequence). The CDR3 totals 11 residues. J was trimmed by 7 bases and V by 9 bases; bases with no gene match: 5. CDR3 loop: CASRQGGEAFF. CDR3 sequence (DNA): TGTGCCAGTCGACAGGGCGGTGAAGCTTTCTTT.

The rearrangement uses TRBV14 and TRBJ2-7; D is tentatively TRBD1 or TRBD2 (5 bases each). Germline CDR1 is SGHDN and CDR2 is FVKESK. This CDR3 has 16 amino acids. With 0 bases removed from V and 4 bases from J, the gap between germline ends came to 16 bases. The CDR3 DNA reads as TGTGCCAGCAGCCAAGAAAAGACGGGGCTGGTTTACGAGCAGTACTTC. Residues: CASSQEKTGLVYEQYF.

The chain is built from TRBV5-1 and TRBJ2-2; a weak D match, TRBD1 (6 bases). Germline CDR1 SGHRS, CDR2 YFSETQ. Deletions cut 2 bases from V and 4 bases from J, with 12 bases between. The CDR3 runs 15 residues. CDR3 region: CASSFRGGSTGELFF. The CDR3 DNA is TGCGCCAGCAGCTTTAGAGGGGGAAGCACCGGGGAGCTGTTTTTT.

The table lists this clonotype with many counts. The J gene is TRBJ2-5, the V gene TRBV6-1; maybe TRBD1 (5 bases). The V gene lost 7 bases and the J gene lost 3 bases, with 12 bases spanning the gap. The CDR3 has 13 residues. Germline values: CDR1 MNHNS, CDR2 SASEGT. In nucleotides, the CDR3 is TGTGCCAGCACCAACAGGACGAAAGAGACCCAGTACTTC. Translating gives CASTNRTKETQYF.

The chain links TRBV9 to TRBJ2-3; no reliable D call. This CDR3 has 15 residues. Looked up from germline, CDR1 is SGDLS and CDR2 is YYNGEE. Trimming pared 3 bases from V and 5 bases from J, leaving 16 bases between. The CDR3 coding sequence is TGTGCCAGCAGCGGCCTCACCTTCAATTTAGATACGCAGTATTTT. This encodes CASSGLTFNLDTQYF.

This clonotype has ten or more counts. The DNA of the CDR3 is TGTGCCAGCAGCTTAGTATCGGGGGGAAATGGCTACACCTTC. Its protein product is CASSLVSGGNGYTF. The chain is built from TRBV7-9 and TRBJ1-2; tentative D call: TRBD1 (5 bases). CDR1 SEHNR and CDR2 FQNEAQ come from the germline V gene (reference sequence). The CDR3 has 14 residues. V lost 1 base, J lost 6 bases, and 12 bases lay in between.